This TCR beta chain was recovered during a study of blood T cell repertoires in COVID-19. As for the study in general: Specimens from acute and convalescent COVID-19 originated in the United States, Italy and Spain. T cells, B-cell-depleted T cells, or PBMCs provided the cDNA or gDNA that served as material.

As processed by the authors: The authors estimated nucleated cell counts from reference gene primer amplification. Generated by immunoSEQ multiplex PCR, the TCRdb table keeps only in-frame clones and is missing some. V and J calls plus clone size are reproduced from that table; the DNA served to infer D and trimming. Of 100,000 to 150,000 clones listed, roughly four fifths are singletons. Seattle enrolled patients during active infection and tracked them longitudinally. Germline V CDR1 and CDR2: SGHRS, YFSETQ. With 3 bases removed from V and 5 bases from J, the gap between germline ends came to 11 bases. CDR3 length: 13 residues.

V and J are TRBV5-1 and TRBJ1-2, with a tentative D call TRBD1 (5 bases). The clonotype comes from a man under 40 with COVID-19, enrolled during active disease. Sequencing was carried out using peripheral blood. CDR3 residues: CASSSSGEYGYTF. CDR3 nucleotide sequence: TGCGCCAGCAGCTCCTCGGGGGAATATGGCTACACCTTC.